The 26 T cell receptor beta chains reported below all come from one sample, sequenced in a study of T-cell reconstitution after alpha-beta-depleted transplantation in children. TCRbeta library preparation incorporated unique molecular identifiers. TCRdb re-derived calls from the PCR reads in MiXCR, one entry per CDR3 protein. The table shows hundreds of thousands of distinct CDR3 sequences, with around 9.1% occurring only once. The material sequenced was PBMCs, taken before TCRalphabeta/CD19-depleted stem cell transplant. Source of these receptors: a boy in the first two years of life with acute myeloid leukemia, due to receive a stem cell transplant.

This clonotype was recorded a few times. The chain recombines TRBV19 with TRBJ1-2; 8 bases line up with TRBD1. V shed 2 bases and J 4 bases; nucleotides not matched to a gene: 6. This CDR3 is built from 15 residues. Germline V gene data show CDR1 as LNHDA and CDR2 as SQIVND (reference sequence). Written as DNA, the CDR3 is TGTGCCAGTAGTATAATCGGGACAGGCTTCTATGGCTACACCTTC. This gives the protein CASSIIGTGFYGYTF.

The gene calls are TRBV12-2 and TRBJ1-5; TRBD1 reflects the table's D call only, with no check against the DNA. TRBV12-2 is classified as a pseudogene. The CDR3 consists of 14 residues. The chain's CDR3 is CASRQDTSNQPQHF. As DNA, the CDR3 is TGTGCAAGTCGCCAGGACACCAGCAATCAGCCCCAGCATTTT.

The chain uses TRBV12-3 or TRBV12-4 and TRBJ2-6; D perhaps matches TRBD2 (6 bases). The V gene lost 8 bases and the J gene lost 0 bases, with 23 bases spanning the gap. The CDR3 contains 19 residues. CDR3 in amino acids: CASCSPSGTFPSGANVLTF. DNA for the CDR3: TGTGCCAGCTGTTCTCCTTCTGGGACTTTCCCCTCTGGGGCCAACGTCCTGACTTTC.

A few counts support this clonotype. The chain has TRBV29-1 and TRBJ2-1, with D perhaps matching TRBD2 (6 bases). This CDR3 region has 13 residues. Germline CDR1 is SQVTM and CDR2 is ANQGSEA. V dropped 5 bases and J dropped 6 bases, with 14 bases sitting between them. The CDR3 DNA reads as TGCAGCGTTAGCGGGCACCCGGGCAATGAGCAGTTCTTC. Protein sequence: CSVSGHPGNEQFF.

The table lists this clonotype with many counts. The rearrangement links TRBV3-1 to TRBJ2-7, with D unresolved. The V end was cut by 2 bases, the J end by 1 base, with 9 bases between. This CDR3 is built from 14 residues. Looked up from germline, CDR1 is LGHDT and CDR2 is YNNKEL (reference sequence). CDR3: CASSQRLVSYEQYF. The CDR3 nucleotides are TGTGCCAGCAGCCAACGACTGGTATCCTACGAGCAGTACTTC.

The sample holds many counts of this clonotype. CDR3 in DNA: TGTGCCAGCAGCGTAGGTCTATCGGCCGCCTCCTACGAGCAGTACTTC. Translating gives CASSVGLSAASYEQYF. The genes are TRBV9 and TRBJ2-7; D gene unclear. Between the trimmed V and J ends, which lost 0 bases and 0 bases, there was a span of 13 bases. The germline V gene has CDR1 SGDLS and CDR2 YYNGEE. The CDR3 has 16 residues.

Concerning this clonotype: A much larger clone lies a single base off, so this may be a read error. CDR3 residues: CAIRSVLRQGYTGELFF. CDR3 in DNA: TGTGCCATCAGATCGGTTTTGCGACAGGGCTACACCGGGGAGCTGTTTTTT. The chain links TRBV2 to TRBJ2-2; 7 nucleotides match TRBD1. Germline V CDR1 and CDR2: SNHLY, FYNNEI. The CDR3 runs 17 residues. V shed 10 bases and J 3 bases; nucleotides not matched to a gene: 17.

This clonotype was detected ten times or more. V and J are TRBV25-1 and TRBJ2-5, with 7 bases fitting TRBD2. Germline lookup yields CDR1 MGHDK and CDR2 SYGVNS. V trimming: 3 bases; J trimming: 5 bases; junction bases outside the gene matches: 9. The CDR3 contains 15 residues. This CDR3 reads CASSEVERGRETQYF. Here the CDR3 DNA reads TGTGCCAGCAGTGAGGTCGAGCGGGGTAGGGAGACCCAGTACTTC.

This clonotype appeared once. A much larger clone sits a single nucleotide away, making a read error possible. CDR3 nucleotide sequence: TGTGCCGGCAGCTTGACTAGTAGCGAGACCCAGTACTTC. Translating gives CAGSLTSSETQYF. The chain has TRBV11-2 and TRBJ2-5; D is possibly TRBD2 (6 bases). Germline V gene sequence: CDR1 SGHAT, CDR2 FQNNGV. The CDR3 extends over 13 amino acids.

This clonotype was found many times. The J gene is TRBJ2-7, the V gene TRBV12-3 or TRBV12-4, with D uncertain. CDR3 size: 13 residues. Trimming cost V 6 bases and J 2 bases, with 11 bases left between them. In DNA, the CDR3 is TGTGCCAGCAGGGCCGGACGGACCTACGAGCAGTACTTC. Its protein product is CASRAGRTYEQYF.

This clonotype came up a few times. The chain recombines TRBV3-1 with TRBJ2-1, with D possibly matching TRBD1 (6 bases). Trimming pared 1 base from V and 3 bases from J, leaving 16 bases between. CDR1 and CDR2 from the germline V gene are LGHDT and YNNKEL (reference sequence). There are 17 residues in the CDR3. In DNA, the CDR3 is TGTGCCAGCAGCCAAGTACGACAGGCCCACCTCTACAATGAGCAGTTCTTC. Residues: CASSQVRQAHLYNEQFF.

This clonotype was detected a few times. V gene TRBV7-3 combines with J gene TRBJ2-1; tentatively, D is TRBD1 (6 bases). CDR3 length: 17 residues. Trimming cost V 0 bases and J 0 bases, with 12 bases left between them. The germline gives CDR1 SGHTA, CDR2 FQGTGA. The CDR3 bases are TGTGCCAGCAGCTTAACAGACAGGCGTAGCTCCTACAATGAGCAGTTCTTC. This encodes CASSLTDRRSSYNEQFF.

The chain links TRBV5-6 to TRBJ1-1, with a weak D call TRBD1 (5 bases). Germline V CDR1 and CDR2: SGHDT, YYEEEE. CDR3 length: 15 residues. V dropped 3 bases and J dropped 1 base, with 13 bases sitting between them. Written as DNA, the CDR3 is TGTGCCAGCAGCTGGACCCCAGGGAAGAACACTGAAGCTTTCTTT. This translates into CASSWTPGKNTEAFF.

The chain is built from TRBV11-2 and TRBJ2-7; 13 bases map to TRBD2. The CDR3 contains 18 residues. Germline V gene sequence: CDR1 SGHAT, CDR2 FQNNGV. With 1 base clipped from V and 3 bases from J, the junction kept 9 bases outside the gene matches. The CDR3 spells CASSLVLGWTSGSYEQYF. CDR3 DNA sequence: TGTGCCAGCAGCTTAGTATTGGGGTGGACTAGCGGGAGCTACGAGCAGTACTTC.

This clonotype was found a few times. Written as DNA, the CDR3 is TGTGCCAGCAGTTTATGGGACAGCCGCTATGGCTACACCTTC. Protein: CASSLWDSRYGYTF. The chain has TRBV28 and TRBJ1-2, with a tentative D call TRBD1 (6 bases). This CDR3 spans 14 amino acids. The V end was cut by 0 bases, the J end by 4 bases, with 9 bases between. Germline-derived CDR1 and CDR2 are MDHEN and SYDVKM.

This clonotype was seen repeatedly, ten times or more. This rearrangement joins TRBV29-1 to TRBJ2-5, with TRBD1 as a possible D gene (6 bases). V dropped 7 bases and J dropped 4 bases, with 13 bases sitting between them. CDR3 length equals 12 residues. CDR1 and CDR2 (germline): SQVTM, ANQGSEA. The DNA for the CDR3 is TGCAGCGGAGGGACATCCCGAGAGACCCAGTACTTC. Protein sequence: CSGGTSRETQYF. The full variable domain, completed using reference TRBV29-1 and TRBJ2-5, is SAVISQKPSRDICQRGTSLTIQCQVDSQVTMMFWYRQQPGQSLTLIATANQGSEATYESGFVIDKFPISRPNLTFSTLTVSNMSPEDSSIYLCSGGTSRETQYFGPGTRLLVL.

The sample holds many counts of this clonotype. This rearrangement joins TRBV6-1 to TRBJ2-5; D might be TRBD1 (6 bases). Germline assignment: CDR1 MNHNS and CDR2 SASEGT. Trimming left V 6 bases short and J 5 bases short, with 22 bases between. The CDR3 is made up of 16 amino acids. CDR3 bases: TGTGCCAGCAGCCCCCCGACAGGAACACAATGGGAGACCCAGTACTTC. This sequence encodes CASSPPTGTQWETQYF.

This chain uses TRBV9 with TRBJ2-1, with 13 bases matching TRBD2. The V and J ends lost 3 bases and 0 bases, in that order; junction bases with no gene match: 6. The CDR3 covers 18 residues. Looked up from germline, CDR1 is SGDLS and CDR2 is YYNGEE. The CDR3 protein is CASSAGLAGWSSYNEQFF. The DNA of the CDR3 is TGTGCCAGCAGCGCGGGACTAGCGGGGTGGAGCTCCTACAATGAGCAGTTCTTC.

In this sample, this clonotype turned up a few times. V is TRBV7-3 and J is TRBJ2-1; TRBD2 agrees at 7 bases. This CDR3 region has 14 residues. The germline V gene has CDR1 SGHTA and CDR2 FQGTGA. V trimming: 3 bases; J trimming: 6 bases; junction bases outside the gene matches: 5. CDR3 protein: CASSFQRDLNEQFF. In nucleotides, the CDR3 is TGTGCCAGCAGCTTCCAGCGGGACCTCAATGAGCAGTTCTTC. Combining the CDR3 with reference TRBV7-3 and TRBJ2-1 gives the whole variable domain GAGVSQTPSNKVTEKGKYVELRCDPISGHTALYWYRQSLGQGPEFLIYFQGTGAADDSGLPNDRFFAVRPEGSVSTLKIQRTERGDSAVYLCASSFQRDLNEQFFGPGTRLTVL.

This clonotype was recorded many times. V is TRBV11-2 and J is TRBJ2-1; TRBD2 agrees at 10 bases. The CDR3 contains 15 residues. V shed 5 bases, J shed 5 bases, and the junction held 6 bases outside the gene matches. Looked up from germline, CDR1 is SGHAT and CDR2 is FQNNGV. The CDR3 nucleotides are TGTGCCAGCAGCGCCCCAGCGGGAGGGAACAATGAGCAGTTCTTC. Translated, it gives CASSAPAGGNNEQFF.

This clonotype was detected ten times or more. This CDR3 is CASSPRWGEGNTEAFF. The CDR3 DNA follows: TGTGCCAGCAGCCCAAGGTGGGGGGAAGGGAACACTGAAGCTTTCTTT. The chain has TRBV14 and TRBJ1-1; perhaps TRBD1 as D (5 bases). Germline lookup yields CDR1 SGHDN and CDR2 FVKESK. The CDR3 runs to 16 residues. Trimming shortened V by 4 bases and J by 1 base, and 16 bases separated the two germline ends.

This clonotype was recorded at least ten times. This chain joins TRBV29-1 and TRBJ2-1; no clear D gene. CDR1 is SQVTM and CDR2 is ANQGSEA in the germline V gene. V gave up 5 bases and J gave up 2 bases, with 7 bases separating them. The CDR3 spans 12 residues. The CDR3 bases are TGCAGCGTTTTCCGGGCCTACAATGAGCAGTTCTTC. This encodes CSVFRAYNEQFF.

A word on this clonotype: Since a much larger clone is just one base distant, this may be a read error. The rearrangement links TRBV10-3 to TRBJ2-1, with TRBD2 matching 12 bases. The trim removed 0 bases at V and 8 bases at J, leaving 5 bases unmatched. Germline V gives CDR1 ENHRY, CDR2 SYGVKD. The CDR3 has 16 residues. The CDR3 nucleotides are TGTGCCATCAGTGAGTCGCTAGCGGGAGGGCGCGATGAGCAGTTCTTC. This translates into CAISESLAGGRDEQFF.

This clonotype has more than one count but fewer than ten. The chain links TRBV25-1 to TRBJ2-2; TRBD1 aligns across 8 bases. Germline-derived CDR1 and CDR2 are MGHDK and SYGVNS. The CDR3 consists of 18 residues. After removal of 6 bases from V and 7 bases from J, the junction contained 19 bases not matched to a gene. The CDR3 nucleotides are TGTGCCAGCAGGGGCGACTCAGTGCCCAGGGGGCAAGGCGGGGAGCTGTTTTTT. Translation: CASRGDSVPRGQGGELFF.

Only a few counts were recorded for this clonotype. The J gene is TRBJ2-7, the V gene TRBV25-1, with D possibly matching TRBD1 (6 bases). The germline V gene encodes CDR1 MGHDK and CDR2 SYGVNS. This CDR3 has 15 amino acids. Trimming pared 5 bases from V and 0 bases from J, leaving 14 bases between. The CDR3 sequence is CASSNSGVLSYEQYF. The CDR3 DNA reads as TGTGCCAGCAGTAACTCAGGGGTTCTCTCCTACGAGCAGTACTTC.

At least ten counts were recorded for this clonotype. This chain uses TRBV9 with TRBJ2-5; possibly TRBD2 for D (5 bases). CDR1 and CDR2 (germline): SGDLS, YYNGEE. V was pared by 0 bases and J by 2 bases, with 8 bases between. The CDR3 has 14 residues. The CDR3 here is CASSVAGSQETQYF. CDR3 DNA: TGTGCCAGCAGCGTAGCGGGATCACAAGAGACCCAGTACTTC.